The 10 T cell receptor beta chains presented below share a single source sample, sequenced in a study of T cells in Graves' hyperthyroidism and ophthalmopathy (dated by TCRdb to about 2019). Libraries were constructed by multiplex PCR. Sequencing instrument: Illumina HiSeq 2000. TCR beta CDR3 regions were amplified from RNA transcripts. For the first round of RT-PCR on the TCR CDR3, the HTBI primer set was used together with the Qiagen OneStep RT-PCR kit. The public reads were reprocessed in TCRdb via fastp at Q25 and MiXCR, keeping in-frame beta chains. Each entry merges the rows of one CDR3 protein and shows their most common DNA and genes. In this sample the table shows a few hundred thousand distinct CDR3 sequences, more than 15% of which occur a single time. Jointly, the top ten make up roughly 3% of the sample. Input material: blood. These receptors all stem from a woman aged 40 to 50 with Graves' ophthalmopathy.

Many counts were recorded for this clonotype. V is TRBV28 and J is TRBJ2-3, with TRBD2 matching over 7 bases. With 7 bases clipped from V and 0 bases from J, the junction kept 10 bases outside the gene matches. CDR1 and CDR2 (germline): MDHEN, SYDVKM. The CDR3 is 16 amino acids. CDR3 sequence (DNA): TGTGCCAGCACCCTCTTTCGCGGGAGTAGCACAGATACGCAGTATTTT. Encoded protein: CASTLFRGSSTDTQYF.

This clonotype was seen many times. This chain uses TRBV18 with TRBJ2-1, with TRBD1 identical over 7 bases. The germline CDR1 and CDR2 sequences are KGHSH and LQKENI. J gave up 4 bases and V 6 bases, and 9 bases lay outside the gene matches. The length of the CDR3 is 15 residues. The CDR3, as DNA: TGTGCCAGCTCCCCCGGACAGGATCTGTACAATGAGCAGTTCTTC. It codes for CASSPGQDLYNEQFF.

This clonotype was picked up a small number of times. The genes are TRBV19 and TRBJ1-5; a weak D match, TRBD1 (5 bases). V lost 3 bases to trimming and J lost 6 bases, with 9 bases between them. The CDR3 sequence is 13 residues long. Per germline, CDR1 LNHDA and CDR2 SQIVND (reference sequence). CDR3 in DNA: TGTGCCAGTAGTATGAACAGGTTTCAGCCCCAGCATTTT. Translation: CASSMNRFQPQHF.

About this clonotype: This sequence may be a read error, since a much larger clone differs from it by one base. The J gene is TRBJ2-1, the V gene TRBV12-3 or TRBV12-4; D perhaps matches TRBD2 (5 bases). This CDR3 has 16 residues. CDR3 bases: TGTGCCAGCAGCCCCGGGAAGAGCCCCTCCTACAGTGAGCAGTTCTTC. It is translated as CASSPGKSPSYSEQFF.

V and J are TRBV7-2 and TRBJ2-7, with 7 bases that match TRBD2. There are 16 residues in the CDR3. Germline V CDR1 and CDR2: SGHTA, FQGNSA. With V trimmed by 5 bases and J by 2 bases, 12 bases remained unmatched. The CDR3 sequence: CASSLPGGAGTYEQYF. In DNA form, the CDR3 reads TGTGCCAGCAGCCTGCCGGGGGGAGCGGGGACCTACGAGCAGTACTTC.

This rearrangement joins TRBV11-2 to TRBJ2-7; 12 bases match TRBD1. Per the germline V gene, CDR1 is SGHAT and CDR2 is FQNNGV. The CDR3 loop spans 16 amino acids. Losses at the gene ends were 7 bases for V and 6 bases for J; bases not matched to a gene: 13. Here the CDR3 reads CASKSTPGQGAPEQYF. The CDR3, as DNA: TGTGCCAGCAAATCCACCCCGGGACAGGGGGCCCCCGAGCAGTACTTC.

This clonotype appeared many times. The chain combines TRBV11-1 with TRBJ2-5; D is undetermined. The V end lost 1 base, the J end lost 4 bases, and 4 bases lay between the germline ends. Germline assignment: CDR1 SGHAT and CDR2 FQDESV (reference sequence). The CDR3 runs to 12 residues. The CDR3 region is CASSLDSETQYF. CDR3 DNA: TGTGCCAGCAGCTTAGACTCAGAGACCCAGTACTTC.

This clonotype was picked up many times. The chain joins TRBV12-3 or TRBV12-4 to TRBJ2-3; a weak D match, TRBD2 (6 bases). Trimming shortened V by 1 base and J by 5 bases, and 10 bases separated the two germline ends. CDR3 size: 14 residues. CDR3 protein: CASSLGGVRDTQYF. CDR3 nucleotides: TGTGCCAGCAGTTTAGGGGGGGTACGAGATACGCAGTATTTT.

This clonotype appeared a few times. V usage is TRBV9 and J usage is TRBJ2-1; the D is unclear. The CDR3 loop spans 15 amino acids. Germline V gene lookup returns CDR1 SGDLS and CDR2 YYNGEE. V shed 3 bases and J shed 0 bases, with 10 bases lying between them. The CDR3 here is CASSAEPNSYNEQFF. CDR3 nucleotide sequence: TGTGCCAGCAGCGCCGAGCCTAACTCCTACAATGAGCAGTTCTTC.

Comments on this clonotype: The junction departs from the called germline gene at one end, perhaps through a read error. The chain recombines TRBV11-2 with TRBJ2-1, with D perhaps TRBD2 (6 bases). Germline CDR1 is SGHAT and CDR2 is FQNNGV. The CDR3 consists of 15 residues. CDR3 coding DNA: TGTGCCAGCAGCTTAGGGGCTTCGTGGGAGGAGGGCCGAATCTTC. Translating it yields CASSLGASWEEGRIF.